Below, 32 T cell receptor beta chains from the same sample are listed, as sequenced in a study of blood T cell repertoires in COVID-19. Sequenced by immunoSEQ multiplex PCR; TCRdb stores in-frame clones only, minus some. The sample records about 200,000 clones, over 75% being singletons. Sequenced input: peripheral blood. Receptors were obtained from a woman older than 75 with acute or convalescent COVID-19.

Turning to this clone: The junction departs from the called germline gene at one end, perhaps through a read error. The chain has TRBV6-1 and TRBJ2-5, with unresolved D. The CDR3 spans 10 residues. Germline loops: CDR1 MNHNS, CDR2 SASEGT. The CDR3 nucleotides read TGTGCCAGCAGTGAGGAGATCCAGTACTTC. It translates to CASSEEIQYF.

The V gene is TRBV6-6, the J gene TRBJ2-7, with a tentative D call TRBD1 (6 bases). The V gene lost 6 bases and the J gene lost 0 bases, with 18 bases spanning the gap. Looked up from germline, CDR1 is MNHNY and CDR2 is SVGAGI (reference sequence). This CDR3 contains 16 residues. CDR3 nucleotides: TGTGCCAGCAGCCTTCCTACTAGGGGGAGCTCCTACGAGCAGTACTTC. It encodes CASSLPTRGSSYEQYF.

CDR3 loop: CASSRGRDKNTGELFF. The CDR3 DNA follows: TGTGCCAGTAGTCGCGGAAGGGACAAGAACACCGGGGAGCTGTTTTTT. V gene TRBV19 combines with J gene TRBJ2-2, with D maybe TRBD1 (6 bases). Germline-derived CDR1 and CDR2 are LNHDA and SQIVND (reference sequence). V was shortened by 5 bases and J by 1 base, with 14 bases between the two germline ends. This CDR3 has 16 residues.

The chain couples TRBV3-1 (or the pseudogene TRBV3-2) to TRBJ1-4; the D gene is possibly TRBD1 (5 bases). Trimming cost V 1 base and J 8 bases, with 20 bases left between them. Germline CDR1 and CDR2: LGHDT and YNNKEL (reference sequence). The CDR3 totals 17 residues. The DNA of the CDR3 is TGTGCCAGCAGCCAAGGCCTTACAGGCTTAACTGGGGAAAAACTGTTTTTT. It encodes CASSQGLTGLTGEKLFF.

In nucleotides, the CDR3 is TGTGCCAGCAGCCAGAGCGGCGGCCCAACAGATACGCAGTATTTT. It translates to CASSQSGGPTDTQYF. The J gene is TRBJ2-3, the V gene TRBV7-2; the D gene is possibly TRBD2 (5 bases). The CDR3 contains 15 residues. V was clipped by 5 bases and J by 3 bases, with 15 bases between them. Per germline, CDR1 SGHTA and CDR2 FQGNSA.

The CDR3 coding sequence is TGTGCCAGCAGTTTATTTTCCGGGACATCCCTTAACAATGAGCAGTTCTTC. It is translated as CASSLFSGTSLNNEQFF. V usage is TRBV28 and J usage is TRBJ2-1, with TRBD1 as a possible D gene (6 bases). This CDR3 is built from 17 residues. Germline CDR1 MDHEN, CDR2 SYDVKM. V lost 1 base and J 5 bases, leaving 18 bases between the germline ends.

The chain employs TRBV28 and TRBJ2-1, with 11 bases that match TRBD2. CDR1 is MDHEN and CDR2 is SYDVKM in the germline V gene. J lost 5 bases, V lost 5 bases, and 5 bases had no gene match. CDR3 size: 15 residues. The CDR3 protein is CASSRLAGRNNEQFF. In DNA form, the CDR3 reads TGTGCCAGCAGTAGACTAGCGGGACGGAACAATGAGCAGTTCTTC.

The chain employs TRBV28 and TRBJ1-6; 9 positions agree with TRBD1. The germline CDR1 and CDR2 sequences are MDHEN and SYDVKM. Trimming at V came to 6 bases and at J to 0 bases, leaving 9 bases not matched to a gene. CDR3 length: 18 amino acids. Written as DNA, the CDR3 is TGTGCCAGCAGCGTTCCGGGACAGGGTAGCTCCTATAATTCACCCCTCCACTTT. Translated, it gives CASSVPGQGSSYNSPLHF.

The chain recombines TRBV14 with TRBJ2-3, with 8 bases matching TRBD2. Trimming cost V 4 bases and J 1 base; bases outside gene matches: 10. This CDR3 is 17 amino acids long. Germline V gives CDR1 SGHDN, CDR2 FVKESK. The CDR3 protein is CASSPRGAGARTDTQYF. As DNA, the CDR3 is TGTGCCAGCAGCCCCCGTGGAGCGGGGGCCCGCACAGATACGCAGTATTTT.

In its sample, this clone was seen a few times. The V and J genes are TRBV6-6 and TRBJ1-4; 7 nucleotides match TRBD1. The junction had 15 bases not matched to a gene; V was cut back by 5 bases and J by 0 bases. The CDR3 totals 19 residues. Germline CDR1 MNHNY, CDR2 SVGAGI (reference sequence). The CDR3 spells CASSLRGTVGRTTNEKLFF. CDR3 DNA sequence: TGTGCCAGCAGTCTAAGGGGGACAGTAGGAAGAACAACTAATGAAAAACTGTTTTTT.

This clone has only one observation. The rearrangement joins TRBV3-1 (or the pseudogene TRBV3-2) to TRBJ1-2; D is unclear. Germline values: CDR1 LGHDT, CDR2 YNNKEL (reference sequence). This CDR3 spans 14 amino acids. Trimming took off 6 bases at V and 2 bases at J, with 13 bases between the two ends. The DNA of the CDR3 is TGTGCCAGCAGGGCCGGGTCCCAGAACTATGGCTACACCTTC. Its protein product is CASRAGSQNYGYTF.

This chain connects TRBV28 to TRBJ1-3; a possible D gene is TRBD1 (5 bases). V lost 6 bases to trimming and J lost 3 bases, with 15 bases between them. CDR1 is MDHEN, CDR2 SYDVKM, per germline. The CDR3 consists of 15 residues. DNA for the CDR3: TGTGCCAGCAGCCCGCCGGGGGTGGATGGAAACACCATATATTTT. Protein: CASSPPGVDGNTIYF.

The rearrangement joins TRBV5-1 to TRBJ2-7; 7 bases are a match to TRBD1. J gave up 0 bases and V 3 bases, and 3 bases lay outside the gene matches. This CDR3 is 14 amino acids long. The germline V gene has CDR1 SGHRS and CDR2 YFSETQ. The CDR3 coding sequence is TGCGCCAGCAGCTCGGGACAGCTCTCCTACGAGCAGTACTTC. Translating it yields CASSSGQLSYEQYF.

The chain employs TRBV4-1 and TRBJ2-3, with TRBD1 matching over 8 bases. V lost 0 bases to trimming and J lost 0 bases; unmatched junction nucleotides: 14. Germline V gene lookup returns CDR1 MGHRA and CDR2 YSYEKL. The CDR3 runs to 20 residues. CDR3 residues: CASSQDRRGQGLTSTDTQYF. The CDR3 coding sequence is TGCGCCAGCAGCCAAGATAGGCGCGGACAGGGATTGACTAGCACAGATACGCAGTATTTT.

The chain links TRBV14 to TRBJ2-3; D may be TRBD1 (7 bases). V lost 1 base, J lost 0 bases, and 11 bases lay in between. Germline V CDR1 and CDR2: SGHDN, FVKESK. The CDR3 has 16 residues. In DNA, the CDR3 is TGTGCCAGCAGCCAAGTACAGGGGACTAGCACAGATACGCAGTATTTT. Protein product: CASSQVQGTSTDTQYF.

V is TRBV30 and J is TRBJ2-2; D unclear. Germline V gene lookup returns CDR1 GTSNPN and CDR2 SVGIG (reference sequence). The CDR3 length is 13 residues. Trimming stripped 0 bases from V and 4 bases from J, with 6 bases between. This CDR3 is CAWSVAITGELFF. Here the CDR3 DNA reads TGTGCCTGGAGTGTGGCCATCACCGGGGAGCTGTTTTTT.

J is TRBJ2-6 and V is TRBV11-2; D is unresolved. This CDR3 contains 15 residues. Between the trimmed V and J ends, which lost 5 bases and 1 base, there was a span of 9 bases. From germline, CDR1 is SGHAT and CDR2 FQNNGV. This chain's CDR3 is CASSRTSSGANVLTF. In nucleotides, the CDR3 is TGTGCCAGCAGCCGTACCAGTTCTGGGGCCAACGTCCTGACTTTC.

This clone was seen only a few times. The chain has TRBV10-3 and TRBJ1-2; D is undetermined. Germline lookup yields CDR1 ENHRY and CDR2 SYGVKD. Between the trimmed V and J ends, which lost 11 bases and 0 bases, there was a span of 13 bases. This CDR3 has 13 amino acids. The CDR3 region is CASGYGANYGYTF. For the CDR3, the DNA is TGTGCCTCGGGGTACGGGGCTAACTATGGCTACACCTTC.

This clone was detected only a few times. The gene calls are TRBV15 and TRBJ1-6; D is uncertain. The CDR3 runs 13 residues. Germline V CDR1 and CDR2: LNHNV, YYDKDF (reference sequence). Trimming took 0 bases from V and 9 from J, leaving 6 bases between them. Here the CDR3 reads CATSRELLSPLHF. CDR3 nucleotides: TGTGCCACCAGCAGAGAACTCCTTTCACCCCTCCACTTT.

The chain uses TRBV7-3 and TRBJ2-3; TRBD2 might be the D (6 bases). Germline loops: CDR1 SGHTA, CDR2 FQGTGA. The CDR3 runs to 17 residues. V shed 4 bases and J shed 0 bases, with 17 bases lying between them. Here the CDR3 DNA reads TGTGCCAGCAGCTCCCAGCCGGGGCGGGGAAGCACAGATACGCAGTATTTT. This gives the protein CASSSQPGRGSTDTQYF.

The chain recombines TRBV19 with TRBJ1-1, with 7 bases matching TRBD1. The germline V gene encodes CDR1 LNHDA and CDR2 SQIVND (reference sequence). Germline trimming cut 7 bases from V and 0 bases from J; bases unmatched to any gene: 5. The CDR3 is 14 residues long. The CDR3 DNA sequence: TGTGCCAGTAAGGGACAGCGCATGAACACTGAAGCTTTCTTT. This translates into CASKGQRMNTEAFF.

This clone was detected only a few times. The genes are TRBV5-5 and TRBJ1-6; TRBD1 matches at 11 bases. V lost 3 bases, J lost 10 bases, and 3 bases stayed unmatched. Germline CDR1 and CDR2: SGHKS and YYEKEE (reference sequence). CDR3 length: 14 amino acids. This CDR3 is CASSSGQGVSPLHF. CDR3 DNA: TGTGCCAGCAGCTCGGGACAGGGGGTATCACCCCTCCACTTT.

This clone came up a few times. This chain connects TRBV6-5 to TRBJ2-5, with D possibly TRBD2 on 5 matching bases. Germline V CDR1 and CDR2: MNHEY, SVGAGI. Trimming took 3 bases from V and 4 from J, leaving 9 bases between them. CDR3 length: 13 amino acids. The CDR3 region has the DNA TGTGCCAGCAGTTATGGGGAGCGAGAGACCCAGTACTTC. It encodes CASSYGERETQYF.

V usage is TRBV27 and J usage is TRBJ2-3; the match to TRBD2 covers 10 bases. The trim removed 6 bases at V and 5 bases at J, leaving 8 bases unmatched. The CDR3 is made up of 15 amino acids. CDR1 is MNHEY and CDR2 is SMNVEV in the germline V gene (reference sequence). The CDR3 sequence is CASRRAGGFGDTQYF. As DNA, the CDR3 is TGTGCCAGCAGAAGAGCGGGAGGGTTCGGAGATACGCAGTATTTT.

The V gene is TRBV10-3, the J gene TRBJ1-3; a possible D gene is TRBD1 (5 bases). The CDR3 runs 15 residues. V was clipped by 8 bases and J by 0 bases, with 14 bases between them. Germline loops: CDR1 ENHRY, CDR2 SYGVKD. The CDR3 nucleotides are TGTGCCATCCAGGGCAGCCTCGGCTCTGGAAACACCATATATTTT. This gives the protein CAIQGSLGSGNTIYF.

The gene calls are TRBV7-2 and TRBJ2-1; TRBD2 is a possible D gene (5 bases). The germline V and J ends were trimmed by 1 base and 2 bases, with 9 bases remaining between them. The CDR3 consists of 15 residues. Germline CDR1 is SGHTA and CDR2 is FQGNSA. CDR3 protein: CASSLERTAYNEQFF. The CDR3 DNA reads as TGTGCCAGCAGCTTAGAACGGACTGCCTACAATGAGCAGTTCTTC. Together with reference TRBV7-2 and TRBJ2-1, the CDR3 gives the full variable domain: GAGVSQSPSNKVTEKGKDVELRCDPISGHTALYWYRQSLGQGLEFLIYFQGNSAPDKSGLPSDRFSAERTGGSVSTLTIQRTQQEDSAVYLCASSLERTAYNEQFFGPGTRLTVL.

This chain joins TRBV18 and TRBJ1-5; 7 nucleotides agree with TRBD1. This CDR3 spans 15 amino acids. With 3 bases clipped from V and 9 bases from J, the junction kept 11 bases outside the gene matches. Germline loops: CDR1 KGHSH, CDR2 LQKENI. The CDR3 reads CASSPAGTAFWPQHF. The CDR3 nucleotides are TGTGCCAGCTCACCGGCCGGGACAGCTTTCTGGCCCCAGCATTTT.

This clone was detected once. The chain employs TRBV5-1 and TRBJ1-4, with 7 positions matching TRBD1. Trimming took 4 bases from V and 3 from J; bases not matched to a gene: 9. Germline V gene data show CDR1 as SGHRS and CDR2 as YFSETQ. The length of the CDR3 is 16 residues. CDR3 in DNA: TGCGCCAGCAGCGGAGGGACAGCCCCGCCTAATGAAAAACTGTTTTTT. As protein: CASSGGTAPPNEKLFF.

This chain links TRBV19 with TRBJ1-1; 9 bases are shared with TRBD1. Trimming took 4 bases from V and 5 from J; bases not matched to a gene: 5. CDR3 length equals 14 residues. Germline V gene sequence: CDR1 LNHDA, CDR2 SQIVND (reference sequence). The CDR3 nucleotides read TGTGCCAGTAGTAACAGGGGGCGGGAGACTGAAGCTTTCTTT. Its protein is CASSNRGRETEAFF.

J is TRBJ1-1 and V is TRBV27; tentatively, D is TRBD1 (5 bases). V was cut by 4 bases and J by 4 bases, with 13 bases left in between. In germline, CDR1 is MNHEY, CDR2 SMNVEV (reference sequence). The CDR3 has 14 residues. The CDR3 DNA follows: TGTGCCAGCAGTTACTATGGCGGGGGCACTGAAGCTTTCTTT. It encodes CASSYYGGGTEAFF.

This clone was counted only a few times. The CDR3 coding sequence is TGTGCCAGCAGCTTGGAATTTTACTCTGGAAACACCATATATTTT. Protein sequence: CASSLEFYSGNTIYF. V is TRBV5-5 and J is TRBJ1-3; D is ambiguous. Trimming cost V 0 bases and J 0 bases, with 7 bases left between them. Germline V gene sequence: CDR1 SGHKS, CDR2 YYEKEE (reference sequence). The CDR3 runs 15 residues.

The rearrangement joins TRBV3-1 (or the pseudogene TRBV3-2) to TRBJ2-7, with a tentative D call TRBD2 (5 bases). Germline lookup yields CDR1 LGHDT and CDR2 YNNKEL (reference sequence). This CDR3 has 11 amino acids. Between the trimmed V and J ends, which lost 6 bases and 5 bases, there was a span of 8 bases. The CDR3 here is CASSYGDEQYF. The CDR3 coding sequence is TGTGCCAGCAGTTACGGGGACGAGCAGTACTTC.